This T cell receptor beta chain was observed in a study of identical twins. Regarding the study as a whole: Among out-of-frame alpha sequences shared by twins, low generation probability occurred in excess.

TCRdb ran MiXCR on the 5' RACE reads and lists one entry per CDR3 protein. The data contain approximately 240,000 distinct CDR3 sequences, more than 12% of them singletons. This CDR3 has 12 amino acids. CDR1 is KGHSH and CDR2 is LQKENI in the germline V gene. The V and J ends lost 0 bases and 1 base respectively, with 1 base between them. This clonotype was seen a few times. Its antigen is currently unknown. The receptor was derived from a woman between 18 and 29 years old in good health. Input material: memory (CD45RO+) T cells sorted from blood. This rearrangement joins TRBV18 to TRBJ2-7; no reliable D call. Written as DNA, the CDR3 is TGTGCCAGCTCACCACCATCCTACGAGCAGTACTTC. It yields the protein CASSPPSYEQYF.